One sample yielded the 10 T cell receptor beta chains listed below, sequenced in a study of cytomegalovirus exposure and HLA in healthy donors. Both 60 Vbeta primers and 13 Jbeta primers went into the PCR. Libraries were prepared by immunoSEQ multiplex PCR; TCRdb keeps only in-frame clonotypes and omits some of them. This table holds 140,000 to 150,000 clones, about 85% found once. Sequencing was done on a sample of PBMCs. These receptors were taken from a boy aged 2 to 9 in good health and CMV-seronegative.

This rearrangement joins TRBV4-1 to TRBJ1-2; TRBD1 matches at 7 bases. Germline V gene lookup returns CDR1 MGHRA and CDR2 YSYEKL. Germline trimming cut 6 bases from V and 2 bases from J; bases unmatched to any gene: 6. This CDR3 region has 14 residues. CDR3 sequence (DNA): TGCGCCAGCAGACGGACAGGACAGAACTATGGCTACACCTTC. This translates into CASRRTGQNYGYTF.

V and J are TRBV6-5 and TRBJ2-7, with 7 positions matching TRBD2. In germline, CDR1 is MNHEY, CDR2 SVGAGI. CDR3 size: 15 residues. Losses at the gene ends were 6 bases for V and 4 bases for J; bases not matched to a gene: 12. CDR3 nucleotides: TGTGCCAGCAGCCCCACCGGCGGGAGAGGTTACGAGCAGTACTTC. The encoded protein is CASSPTGGRGYEQYF.

The chain joins TRBV9 to TRBJ1-3, with TRBD1 as a possible D gene (6 bases). Germline assignment: CDR1 SGDLS and CDR2 YYNGEE. V was pared by 2 bases and J by 0 bases, with 12 bases between. The CDR3 length is 16 residues. CDR3 amino acids: CASSVLQGNSGNTIYF. Written as DNA, the CDR3 is TGTGCCAGCAGCGTGCTACAGGGTAACTCTGGAAACACCATATATTTT.

The J gene is TRBJ2-4, the V gene TRBV7-9; no clear D. The CDR3 is made up of 11 amino acids. The V end lost 4 bases, the J end lost 4 bases, and 2 bases lay between the germline ends. In germline, CDR1 is SEHNR, CDR2 FQNEAQ (reference sequence). CDR3 nucleotides: TGTGCCAGCAGCTCAAAAAACATTCAGTACTTC. Protein product: CASSSKNIQYF.

V is TRBV29-1 and J is TRBJ2-7; D is possibly TRBD1 (6 bases). The CDR3 is 15 amino acids. Trimming shortened V by 7 bases and J by 4 bases, and 23 bases separated the two germline ends. The germline gives CDR1 SQVTM, CDR2 ANQGSEA. CDR3 nucleotides: TGCAGCGCCGTGACGGACAGAACCGGGATTTACGAGCAGTACTTC. As protein: CSAVTDRTGIYEQYF.

The chain has TRBV7-9 and TRBJ1-1, with D maybe TRBD1 (6 bases). CDR3 length equals 14 residues. Per germline, CDR1 SEHNR and CDR2 FQNEAQ (reference sequence). The V end was cut by 5 bases, the J end by 3 bases, with 13 bases between. The CDR3 DNA reads TGTGCCAGCAGCAGGGGGGGGTGGGACACTGAAGCTTTCTTT. It is translated as CASSRGGWDTEAFF.

This rearrangement joins TRBV19 to TRBJ2-5; 7 nucleotides agree with TRBD1. Unmatched junction bases numbered 10, after V lost 3 bases and J lost 9 bases. The germline V gene has CDR1 LNHDA and CDR2 SQIVND (reference sequence). The CDR3 runs 14 residues. CDR3 DNA sequence: TGTGCCAGTAGTATTCAACAGGGGAGTTTGGCCCAGTACTTC. It specifies CASSIQQGSLAQYF. Supplemented by reference TRBV19 and TRBJ2-5, the full variable domain reads DGGITQSPKYLFRKEGQNVTLSCEQNLNHDAMYWYRQDPGQGLRLIYYSQIVNDFQKGDIAEGYSVSREKKESFPLTVTSAQKNPTAFYLCASSIQQGSLAQYFGPGTRLLVL.

A note on this clone: A read error may produce the germline difference seen at one junction end. V is TRBV7-9 and J is TRBJ2-7, with D tentatively TRBD2 (5 bases). The CDR3 is 15 residues long. Germline V gives CDR1 SEHNR, CDR2 FQNEAQ (reference sequence). CDR3 protein: CSSSLVSFGAYEQYF. CDR3 coding DNA: TGTTCCAGCAGCTTAGTGTCTTTCGGGGCCTACGAGCAGTACTTC.

The rearrangement uses TRBV19 and TRBJ1-1; 7 bases match TRBD1. The V gene's germline CDR1 is LNHDA and CDR2 SQIVND (reference sequence). The CDR3 length is 12 residues. With V trimmed by 9 bases and J by 3 bases, 4 bases remained unmatched. This CDR3 reads CASQGVYTEAFF. Written as DNA, the CDR3 is TGTGCCAGCCAGGGGGTGTACACTGAAGCTTTCTTT. Looking up the rest from reference TRBV19 and TRBJ1-1 gives the full variable domain: DGGITQSPKYLFRKEGQNVTLSCEQNLNHDAMYWYRQDPGQGLRLIYYSQIVNDFQKGDIAEGYSVSREKKESFPLTVTSAQKNPTAFYLCASQGVYTEAFFGQGTRLTVV.

This chain uses TRBV5-1 with TRBJ1-5; D not certain. Germline V CDR1 and CDR2: SGHRS, YFSETQ. This CDR3 has 13 residues. Trimming cost V 5 bases and J 7 bases, with 13 bases left between them. DNA for the CDR3: TGCGCCAGCAGGATCGGGAACGACCAGCCCCAGCATTTT. Amino acids: CASRIGNDQPQHF.